These T cell receptor beta chains were read from a single sample in a study of cytotoxic CD8 clonotypes in ibrutinib-treated CLL. The method was immunoSEQ multiplex PCR; TCRdb's version includes in-frame clones alone and lacks a portion of them. The data contain 150,000 to 200,000 clones, 88% of them singletons. This specimen consisted of PBMCs, obtained at disease progression, from a patient treated with ibrutinib. The receptor source for this set is a human donor with chronic lymphocytic leukemia. Each CDR3 is given with its conserved first and last residue. A D gene is named only where the DNA matches it firmly. Clone size appears in some rows only: once, few, many, or a class for an expanded clone.

clone_size	d_call	v_call	j_call	cdr3_nt	cdr3_aa
-	-	TRBV9	TRBJ1-1	TGTGCCAGCAGCGCGGGGGGCACTGAAGCTTTCTTT	CASSAGGTEAFF
once	TRBD2	TRBV5-1	TRBJ2-5	TGCGCCAGCAGAGTCGGCGGGAGACAGGAGACCCAGTACTTC	CASRVGGRQETQYF
-	TRBD2	TRBV4-1	TRBJ2-1	TGCGCCAGCAGCCAAGTAGTCGGACTAGCGGGAAATGAGCAGTTCTTC	CASSQVVGLAGNEQFF
-	-	TRBV11-2	TRBJ2-1	TGTGCCAGCAGCCCCACGCGAGGGGCGGGCAGTGAGCAGTTCTTC	CASSPTRGAGSEQFF
-	-	TRBV29-1	TRBJ2-1	TGCAGCGTGACAGTCTCCTACAATGAGCAGTTCTTC	CSVTVSYNEQFF
-	-	TRBV28	TRBJ2-7	TGTGCCAGCAGGGACTCGGGCTACGAGCAGTACTTC	CASRDSGYEQYF
-	TRBD2	TRBV7-2	TRBJ2-7	TGTGCCAGCAGGGAAAGCGGGGGGCCTCCCTACGAGCAGTACTTC	CASRESGGPPYEQYF
-	TRBD1	TRBV19	TRBJ1-2	TGTGCCAGTAGTATAGTCCCAGGGGGCTATGGCTACACCTTC	CASSIVPGGYGYTF
-	TRBD1	TRBV4-2	TRBJ1-4	TGTGCCAGCAGCCCGATAGACAGGGGCCGACCGGTCCCGGTTTTT	CASSPIDRGRPVPVF
-	-	TRBV2	TRBJ1-1	TGTGCCAGCAGTGAAGGCGCCACATTGAACACTGAAGCTTTCTTT	CASSEGATLNTEAFF
-	TRBD2	TRBV5-1	TRBJ2-1	TGCGCCAGCAGCTTGAGTAGCCTAGCGGGAGGACAGAATGAGCAGTTCTTC	CASSLSSLAGGQNEQFF
-	TRBD1	TRBV7-9	TRBJ2-3	TGTGCCAGCAGCTGGGGACAGGCAGATACGCAGTATTTT	CASSWGQADTQYF
once	TRBD1	TRBV28	TRBJ1-2	TGTGCCAGCCGACAGGGCCATGGCTACACCTTC	CASRQGHGYTF
-	-	TRBV11-2	TRBJ1-1	TGTGCCAGCAGCTTATCGACAGTGTCAGGGCTTGCTGAAGCTTTCTTT	CASSLSTVSGLAEAFF
-	-	TRBV19	TRBJ2-1	TGTGCCAGTAGGGCAGGGGGAGGTGAGCAGTTCTTC	CASRAGGGEQFF
-	-	TRBV5-1	TRBJ2-3	TGCGCCAGCAGCTTGGGGGCCCTCATTGCTAGCACAGATACGCAGTATTTT	CASSLGALIASTDTQYF
-	-	TRBV27	TRBJ1-2	TGTGCCAGCAGTCCCGACAGAATTAGAGCCTATGGCTACACCTTC	CASSPDRIRAYGYTF
-	-	TRBV6-5	TRBJ2-1	TGTGCCAGCAGTTTCCGGGACGGAACCTACAATGAGCAGTTCTTC	CASSFRDGTYNEQFF
-	TRBD2	TRBV7-2	TRBJ2-3	TGTGCCAGCAGCTCGGGACTAGCGGGAGGGCTAACAGATACGCAGTATTTT	CASSSGLAGGLTDTQYF
once	-	TRBV11-3	TRBJ2-7	TGTGCCAGCAGCTTAATAAGCTACGAGCAGTACTTC	CASSLISYEQYF
-	-	TRBV7-9	TRBJ1-1	TGTGCCAGCAGCTTTGACGTTTCGGCGGACACTGAAGCTTTCTTT	CASSFDVSADTEAFF
once	TRBD1	TRBV2	TRBJ1-1	TGTGCCAGAGGACAGGGACAAGGGGCCATGAACACTGAAGCTTTCTTT	CARGQGQGAMNTEAFF
once	-	TRBV6-6	TRBJ1-4	TGTGCCAGCAGTTACGGGCGGAATAATGAAAAACTGTTTTTT	CASSYGRNNEKLFF
-	-	TRBV18	TRBJ1-2	TGTGCCAGCTCACCTTGGGAGAATAACTATGGCTACACCTTC	CASSPWENNYGYTF
-	TRBD1	TRBV7-3	TRBJ2-3	TGTGCCAGCAGCTTGGACAGGGGGAACGCAGATACGCAGTATTTT	CASSLDRGNADTQYF
-	-	TRBV30	TRBJ2-3	TGTGCCTGGAGCGCCCCTAGGACGAACGATCGGGGAGATACGCAGTATTTT	CAWSAPRTNDRGDTQYF
once	TRBD1	TRBV30	TRBJ1-1	TGTGCCTGGAGGAATACAGGGGGCGTCGCTGAAGCTTTCTTT	CAWRNTGGVAEAFF
-	TRBD1	TRBV5-6	TRBJ2-7	TGTGCCAGCAGCACCCCGAGTAAGGGGGCGAGGGAGCAGTACTTC	CASSTPSKGAREQYF
-	TRBD1	TRBV25-1	TRBJ2-1	TGTGCCAGCATCGGGGGACAGGGCTTCTACAATGAGCAGTTCTTC	CASIGGQGFYNEQFF
-	TRBD1	TRBV6-1	TRBJ1-3	TGTGCCAGCAGTACCGGGACAGGGAACAGAAACACCATATATTTT	CASSTGTGNRNTIYF
-	-	TRBV30	TRBJ2-7	TGTGCCTGGAGTGTAGGCAGCGGTTCCTACGAGCAGTACTTC	CAWSVGSGSYEQYF
-	-	TRBV7-2	TRBJ1-2	TGTGCCAGCAGCTTAGCAGGAGCCCTCTATGGCTACACCTTC	CASSLAGALYGYTF
-	-	TRBV5-4	TRBJ2-1	TGTGCCAGCAGCTTGCCGGGATCCATCCATGAGCAGTTCTTC	CASSLPGSIHEQFF
-	-	TRBV4-2	TRBJ2-2	TGTGCCAGCAGCCAAAGATTTGGGGGGAGCGTCACCGGGGAGCTGTTTTTT	CASSQRFGGSVTGELFF
-	-	TRBV7-2	TRBJ1-2	TGTGCCAGCAGCTTTGGGACATCTCCGGGAGGCTACACCTTC	CASSFGTSPGGYTF
-	-	TRBV5-1	TRBJ2-1	TGCGCCAGCAGTACGATGAGCTCCTACAATGAGCAGTTCTTC	CASSTMSSYNEQFF
-	TRBD2	TRBV9	TRBJ2-7	TGTGCCAGCAGCCCTCGTGGTAGCGGGCTAGCGGGAGGCGAATACGAGCAGTACTTC	CASSPRGSGLAGGEYEQYF
-	-	TRBV5-5	TRBJ2-3	TGTGCCAGCAGCTTGGAGGTCGGATCGGGGGTAACAGATACGCAGTATTTT	CASSLEVGSGVTDTQYF
-	-	TRBV5-1	TRBJ2-5	TGCGCCAGCAGCTTCAACCAAGAGACCCAGTACTTC	CASSFNQETQYF
-	-	TRBV7-9	TRBJ2-7	TGTGCCAGCAGCGTCAGCAGGGGCTCCTACGAGCAGTACTTC	CASSVSRGSYEQYF
-	-	TRBV11-3	TRBJ1-3	TGTGCCAGCAGCTCCGATGGTGGGAACACCATATATTTT	CASSSDGGNTIYF
-	TRBD1	TRBV14	TRBJ1-1	TGTGCCAGCAGCCAAGACTACCTCTTTTTCGGCCCAGGGGGCAAGAACACTGAAGCTTTCTTT	CASSQDYLFFGPGGKNTEAFF
-	TRBD2	TRBV6-5	TRBJ2-1	TGTGCCAGCAGTTACTGGGCGGGAGGAGGGGATGAGCAGTTCTTC	CASSYWAGGGDEQFF
-	TRBD2	TRBV29-1	TRBJ2-1	TGCAGCGTTGACGGCGGGAGGGCGTACAATGAGCAGTTCTTC	CSVDGGRAYNEQFF
-	TRBD2	TRBV5-4	TRBJ2-7	TGTGCCAGCAGCCCGACGGGGGGGGGATACGAGCAGTACTTC	CASSPTGGGYEQYF
-	-	TRBV6-5	TRBJ1-1	TGTGCCAGCCAACGGGGAGGGAACACTGAAGCTTTCTTT	CASQRGGNTEAFF
once	-	TRBV7-9	TRBJ1-1	TGTGCCAGCAGTCAAACCGGGACACTGAACACTGAAGCTTTCTTT	CASSQTGTLNTEAFF
-	TRBD2	TRBV7-9	TRBJ2-1	TGTGCCAGCAGCTTAAGCGGGAGGGCCAGAAATGAGCAGTTCTTC	CASSLSGRARNEQFF